This TCR beta chain was captured in a study of blood T cell repertoires in COVID-19. Background on the study: The United States, Italy and Spain were the sources of the acute and convalescent COVID-19 samples.

Looked up from germline, CDR1 is MNHNS and CDR2 is SASEGT. The junction had 8 bases not matched to a gene; V was cut back by 0 bases and J by 4 bases. CDR3 size: 17 residues. The method was immunoSEQ multiplex PCR; TCRdb's version includes in-frame clones alone and lacks a portion of them. The sample lists approximately 200,000 clones, about 88% occurring once. This clone has only one observation. V and J are TRBV6-1 and TRBJ2-1; 8 bases map to TRBD2. This TCR was recovered from a man between 50 and 59 years old who had recovered from COVID-19. Sequencing input: peripheral blood. The CDR3 DNA reads TGTGCCAGCAGTGAAGCTGTCGGGGCGGGAGGTTACAATGAGCAGTTCTTC. This codes for CASSEAVGAGGYNEQFF.